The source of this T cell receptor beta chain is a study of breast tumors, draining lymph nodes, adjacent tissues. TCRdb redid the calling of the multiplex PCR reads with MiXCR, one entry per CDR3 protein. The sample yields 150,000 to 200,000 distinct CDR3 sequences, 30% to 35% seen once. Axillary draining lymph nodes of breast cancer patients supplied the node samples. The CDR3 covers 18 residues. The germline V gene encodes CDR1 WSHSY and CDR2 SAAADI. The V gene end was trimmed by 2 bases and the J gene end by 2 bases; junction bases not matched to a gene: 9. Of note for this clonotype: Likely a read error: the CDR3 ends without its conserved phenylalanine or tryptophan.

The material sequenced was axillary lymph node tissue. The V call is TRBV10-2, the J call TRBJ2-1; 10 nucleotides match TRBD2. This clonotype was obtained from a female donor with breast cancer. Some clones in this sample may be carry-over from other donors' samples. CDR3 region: CASSEGSSSGRPYNEQFL. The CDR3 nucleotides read TGCGCCAGCAGTGAGGGTTCCTCTAGCGGGAGACCCTACAATGAGCAGTTCCTC.